Below are 24 T cell receptor beta chains sequenced from a single sample in a study of resident and recirculating memory T cells in vitiligo. Produced via immunoSEQ multiplex PCR; TCRdb's table is partial and in-frame only. Here the sample spans 60,000 to 80,000 clones, approximately 93% being singletons. The sample consisted of blood. These receptors came from a male donor with vitiligo.

The CDR3 here is CASTGAGYEQYF. The CDR3 region has the DNA TGCGCCAGCACAGGGGCTGGCTACGAGCAGTACTTC. The chain is built from TRBV5-1 and TRBJ2-7; D is possibly TRBD1 (6 bases). The CDR3 is made up of 12 amino acids. V lost 6 bases and J 3 bases, leaving 10 bases between the germline ends. Germline CDR1 is SGHRS and CDR2 is YFSETQ.

The chain carries TRBV6-5 and TRBJ1-5; 7 bases align to TRBD1. Germline assignment: CDR1 MNHEY and CDR2 SVGAGI. The V and J ends lost 6 bases and 4 bases, in that order; junction bases with no gene match: 3. The CDR3 is 13 residues long. The CDR3 nucleotides read TGTGCCAGCAGCCCACAGGGGAATCAGCCCCAGCATTTT. This codes for CASSPQGNQPQHF.

The chain carries TRBV19 and TRBJ2-1; D may be TRBD2 (6 bases). The germline V gene has CDR1 LNHDA and CDR2 SQIVND (reference sequence). CDR3 length: 12 amino acids. Trimming removed 7 bases at V and 7 bases at J, with 11 bases between. The DNA of the CDR3 is TGTGCCAGTACCCCCGGGGGAAATGAGCAGTTCTTC. It encodes CASTPGGNEQFF.

The chain carries TRBV4-3 and TRBJ2-5; the match to TRBD1 covers 10 bases. Trimming at V came to 1 base and at J to 7 bases, leaving 9 bases not matched to a gene. CDR3 length: 16 amino acids. The germline V gene encodes CDR1 LGHNA and CDR2 YSLEER. The CDR3 coding sequence is TGCGCCAGCAGCCAAGGGGGGACAGGGGTTTTGGCGACCCAGTACTTC. It yields the protein CASSQGGTGVLATQYF.

The chain combines TRBV9 with TRBJ2-7; 9 bases are a match to TRBD1. V shed 0 bases, J shed 2 bases, and the junction held 6 bases outside the gene matches. The length of the CDR3 is 16 residues. CDR1 is SGDLS, CDR2 YYNGEE, per germline. The CDR3 DNA is TGTGCCAGCAGCGTAGACGGACAGGGGAACCCCTACGAGCAGTACTTC. Amino acid sequence: CASSVDGQGNPYEQYF.

V usage is TRBV9 and J usage is TRBJ1-2, with 8 bases aligning to TRBD1. The length of the CDR3 is 15 residues. Germline CDR1 and CDR2: SGDLS and YYNGEE. V lost 0 bases to trimming and J lost 4 bases; unmatched junction nucleotides: 5. CDR3 sequence: CASSVGSDRGYGYTF. Here the CDR3 DNA reads TGTGCCAGCAGCGTAGGGAGTGACAGGGGCTATGGCTACACCTTC.

CDR3 in DNA: TGTGCCAGCAGTGAAAGAGGTAGGAGGGGTCCGCAGTATTTT. Translating it yields CASSERGRRGPQYF. The rearrangement joins TRBV6-1 to TRBJ2-3; possibly TRBD2 for D (6 bases). The CDR3 length is 14 residues. Germline V gene lookup returns CDR1 MNHNS and CDR2 SASEGT. V dropped 2 bases and J dropped 10 bases, with 16 bases sitting between them.

The rearrangement joins TRBV7-9 to TRBJ2-5; 9 bases match TRBD1. Germline CDR1 and CDR2: SEHNR and FQNEAQ (reference sequence). The CDR3 runs to 15 residues. V lost 5 bases, J lost 5 bases, and 9 bases stayed unmatched. The CDR3 DNA is TGTGCCAGCAGCCCGACAGGGGGAACAACGGAGACCCAGTACTTC. It codes for CASSPTGGTTETQYF.

The count of this clone is one. This sequence joins TRBV21-1 and TRBJ2-7; TRBD2 is taken as the D call from the table, unchecked against the DNA. TRBV21-1 is termed a pseudogene. The CDR3 contains 16 residues. The CDR3 reads CASSKESEGTHYEQYF. CDR3 DNA: TGTGCCAGCAGCAAAGAATCGGAGGGAACGCACTACGAGCAGTACTTC.

In its sample, this clone was seen once. The chain uses TRBV27 and TRBJ1-6; the D gene is possibly TRBD1 (5 bases). From germline, CDR1 is MNHEY and CDR2 SMNVEV (reference sequence). Trimming cost V 7 bases and J 9 bases, with 13 bases left between them. The CDR3 is 13 amino acids. This CDR3 reads CASTRGGGSPLHF. CDR3 DNA sequence: TGTGCCAGCACTCGCGGGGGGGGTTCACCCCTCCACTTT.

On this clone itself: At one end the junction does not follow the germline gene, possibly because of a read error. The chain joins TRBV6-5 to TRBJ2-3; 10 bases align to TRBD2. The germline V gene has CDR1 MNHEY and CDR2 SVGAGI. This CDR3 region has 14 residues. The CDR3 DNA reads as TGTGCCAGCAGTTACTCGATTGGGAGCGGGGGGGCTAATTTT. Amino acids: CASSYSIGSGGANF.

This clone appeared a single time. This chain connects TRBV18 to TRBJ1-1; D might be TRBD1 (6 bases). V dropped 3 bases and J dropped 0 bases, with 17 bases sitting between them. The CDR3 has 17 amino acids. Per germline, CDR1 KGHSH and CDR2 LQKENI. The CDR3 DNA reads as TGTGCCAGCTCACCGGAGGGGAGGGGGTCCATGAACACTGAAGCTTTCTTT. This encodes CASSPEGRGSMNTEAFF.

The V and J genes are TRBV9 and TRBJ2-1; TRBD2 matches at 7 bases. Germline CDR1 SGDLS, CDR2 YYNGEE. J gave up 4 bases and V 1 base, and 2 bases lay outside the gene matches. There are 14 residues in the CDR3. The CDR3 region has the DNA TGTGCCAGCAGCGTAAAAGCGGGGTACAATGAGCAGTTCTTC. Residues: CASSVKAGYNEQFF.

The J gene is TRBJ2-7, the V gene TRBV7-6, with 9 bases identical to TRBD1. Germline-derived CDR1 and CDR2 are SGHVS and FNYEAQ. CDR3 length: 15 residues. V trimming: 5 bases; J trimming: 5 bases; junction bases outside the gene matches: 10. The CDR3 sequence: CASSPTGGLWDEQYF. The CDR3 coding sequence is TGTGCCAGCAGCCCAACAGGGGGCTTGTGGGACGAGCAGTACTTC.

V usage is TRBV4-1 and J usage is TRBJ2-1, with a possible D match to TRBD2 (5 bases). V lost 7 bases, J lost 0 bases, and 22 bases lay in between. CDR1 and CDR2 (germline): MGHRA, YSYEKL. The CDR3 length is 18 residues. The CDR3 spells CASKQSPARASSYNEQFF. Here the CDR3 DNA reads TGCGCCAGCAAGCAATCCCCGGCGAGGGCCAGCTCCTACAATGAGCAGTTCTTC.

This sequence joins TRBV7-9 and TRBJ1-1; unclear D gene. Germline V CDR1 and CDR2: SEHNR, FQNEAQ (reference sequence). CDR3 length equals 13 residues. Trimming left V 5 bases short and J 3 bases short, with 10 bases between. CDR3 DNA: TGTGCCAGCAGCCAACAAGTGGACACTGAAGCTTTCTTT. This encodes CASSQQVDTEAFF.

The chain couples TRBV28 to TRBJ1-5, with 8 nucleotides matching TRBD1. Per the germline V gene, CDR1 is MDHEN and CDR2 is SYDVKM. The CDR3 is 13 residues long. The V gene end was trimmed by 7 bases and the J gene end by 6 bases; junction bases not matched to a gene: 5. CDR3 DNA: TGTGCCAGCAAACGGACAGGGCCTCAGCCCCAGCATTTT. Encoded protein: CASKRTGPQPQHF.

The chain employs TRBV23-1 and TRBJ2-7; D may be TRBD1 (6 bases). Being an ORF, TRBV23-1 has a function that is uncertain. V was cut by 3 bases and J by 3 bases, with 12 bases left in between. CDR3 length: 14 residues. DNA for the CDR3: TGCGCCAGCAGTCACCCGGACAGTCGCTACGAGCAGTACTTC. As protein: CASSHPDSRYEQYF.

This chain links TRBV5-1 with TRBJ2-2; D may be TRBD1 (5 bases). The ends were cut back, 4 bases at V and 0 bases at J, with 7 bases in the middle. Germline V gives CDR1 SGHRS, CDR2 YFSETQ. The CDR3 contains 14 residues. CDR3 residues: CASSRTTNTGELFF. The CDR3 bases are TGCGCCAGCAGCCGGACAACGAACACCGGGGAGCTGTTTTTT.

J is TRBJ2-6 and V is TRBV21-1; the table's D call, TRBD1, was not checked against the DNA. TRBV21-1 is given as a pseudogene. The CDR3 extends over 16 amino acids. CDR3: CASSNWDRAGANVLTF. The CDR3 DNA follows: TGTGCCAGCAGCAATTGGGACAGGGCTGGGGCCAACGTCCTGACTTTC.

The chain joins TRBV28 to TRBJ2-2; maybe TRBD2 (6 bases). CDR3 length equals 14 residues. Germline CDR1 is MDHEN and CDR2 is SYDVKM. V gave up 8 bases and J gave up 3 bases, with 13 bases separating them. The CDR3 loop is CASRAGGHTGELFF. DNA for the CDR3: TGTGCCAGCCGGGCAGGAGGGCACACCGGGGAGCTGTTTTTT. The whole variable domain, filled in from reference TRBV28 and TRBJ2-2, reads DVKVTQSSRYLVKRTGEKVFLECVQDMDHENMFWYRQDPGLGLRLIYFSYDVKMKEKGDIPEGYSVSREKKERFSLILESASTNQTSMYLCASRAGGHTGELFFGEGSRLTVL.

V is TRBV7-9 and J is TRBJ1-2; 8 bases match TRBD1. The trim removed 0 bases at V and 12 bases at J, leaving 12 bases unmatched. The germline gives CDR1 SEHNR, CDR2 FQNEAQ (reference sequence). The CDR3 runs 15 residues. The CDR3 is CASSLATAGGADNTF. The CDR3 DNA sequence: TGTGCCAGCAGCTTAGCGACGGCAGGGGGCGCCGATAACACCTTC. Variable domain in full (rest from reference TRBV7-9 and TRBJ1-2): DTGVSQNPRHKITKRGQNVTFRCDPISEHNRLYWYRQTLGQGPEFLTYFQNEAQLEKSRLLSDRFSAERPKGSFSTLEIQRTEQGDSAMYLCASSLATAGGADNTFGSGTRLTVV.

This chain connects TRBV15 to TRBJ2-7, with TRBD2 as a possible D gene (5 bases). The germline V gene has CDR1 LNHNV and CDR2 YYDKDF (reference sequence). The V end lost 3 bases, the J end lost 1 base, and 13 bases lay between the germline ends. The CDR3 is made up of 15 amino acids. CDR3 in DNA: TGTGCCACCAGCAGGGACTCCAGCGGTTCCTACGAGCAGTACTTC. Protein sequence: CATSRDSSGSYEQYF.

This clone was picked up one time. This chain uses TRBV5-1 with TRBJ1-1; 7 bases align to TRBD1. Trimming at V came to 4 bases and at J to 7 bases, leaving 7 bases not matched to a gene. The CDR3 has 13 amino acids. Germline values: CDR1 SGHRS, CDR2 YFSETQ. The CDR3 region has the DNA TGCGCCAGCAGCCCGGACAGGTCTCATGAAGCTTTCTTT. Translation: CASSPDRSHEAFF.